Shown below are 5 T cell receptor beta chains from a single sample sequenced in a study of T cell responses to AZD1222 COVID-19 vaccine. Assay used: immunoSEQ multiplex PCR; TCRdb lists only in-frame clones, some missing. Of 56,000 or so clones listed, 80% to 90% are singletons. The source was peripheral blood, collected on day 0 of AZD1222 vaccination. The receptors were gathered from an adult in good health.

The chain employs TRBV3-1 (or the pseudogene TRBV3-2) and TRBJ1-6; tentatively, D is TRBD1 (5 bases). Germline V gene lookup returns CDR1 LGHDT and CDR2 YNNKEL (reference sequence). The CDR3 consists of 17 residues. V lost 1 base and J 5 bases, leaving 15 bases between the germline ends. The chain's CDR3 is CASSQGGVNINNSPLHF. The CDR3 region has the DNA TGTGCCAGCAGCCAAGGAGGGGTCAACATTAATAATTCACCCCTCCACTTT.

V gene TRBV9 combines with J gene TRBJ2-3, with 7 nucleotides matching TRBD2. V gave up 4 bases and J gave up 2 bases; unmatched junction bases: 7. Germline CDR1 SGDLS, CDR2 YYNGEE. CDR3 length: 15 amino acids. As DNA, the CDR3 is TGTGCCAGCAGCTCTTGGGGGGGGAACACAGATACGCAGTATTTT. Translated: CASSSWGGNTDTQYF.

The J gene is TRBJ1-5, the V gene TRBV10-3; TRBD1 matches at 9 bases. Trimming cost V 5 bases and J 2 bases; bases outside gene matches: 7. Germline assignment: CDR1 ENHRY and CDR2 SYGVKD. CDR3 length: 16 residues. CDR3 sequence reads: CAISTGTGKGNQPQHF. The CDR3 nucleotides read TGTGCCATCAGTACTGGGACAGGGAAAGGCAATCAGCCCCAGCATTTT.

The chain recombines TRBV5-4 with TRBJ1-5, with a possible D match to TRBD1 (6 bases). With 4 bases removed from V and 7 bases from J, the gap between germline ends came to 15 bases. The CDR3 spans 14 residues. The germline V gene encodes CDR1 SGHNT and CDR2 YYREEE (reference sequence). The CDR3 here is CASSNPDRSQPQHF. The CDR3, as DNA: TGTGCCAGCAGCAACCCCGACAGGTCCCAGCCCCAGCATTTT. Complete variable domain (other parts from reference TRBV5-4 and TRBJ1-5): ETGVTQSPTHLIKTRGQQVTLRCSSQSGHNTVSWYQQALGQGPQFIFQYYREEENGRGNFPPRFSGLQFPNYSSELNVNALELDDSALYLCASSNPDRSQPQHFGDGTRLSIL.

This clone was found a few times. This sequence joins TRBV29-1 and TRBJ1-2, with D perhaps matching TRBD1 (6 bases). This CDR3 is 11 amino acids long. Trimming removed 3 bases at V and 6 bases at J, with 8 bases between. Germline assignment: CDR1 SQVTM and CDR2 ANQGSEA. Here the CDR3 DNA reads TGCAGCGTTGACAACAGGGATGGCTACACCTTC. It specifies CSVDNRDGYTF.